This T cell receptor (beta chain) comes out of a study of blood T cell repertoires in COVID-19. Study-wide background: PBMCs, B-cell-depleted T cells, or T cells provided the cDNA or gDNA that made up the material.

The CDR3 is 13 residues long. Trimming cost V 9 bases and J 2 bases, with 14 bases left between them. Germline V CDR1 and CDR2: SGHNT, YYREEE (reference sequence). Under the authors' procedure: Amplified reference gene primers provided the basis for estimating nucleated cell counts. Sequenced by immunoSEQ multiplex PCR; TCRdb stores in-frame clones only, minus some. V and J calls and clone size are as listed in that table; D and trimming were resolved from the DNA. The sample shows over 120,000 clones, roughly 89% of them seen only once. A single count supports this clone. Input material: peripheral blood. The origin of this receptor is a man aged 55-75 years with active or convalescent COVID-19. V and J are TRBV5-4 and TRBJ1-1; possibly TRBD1 for D (5 bases). The CDR3 sequence: CATVEGLNTEAFF. CDR3 nucleotide sequence: TGTGCCACCGTGGAGGGGCTAAACACTGAAGCTTTCTTT. Full variable domain (missing parts from reference TRBV5-4 and TRBJ1-1): ETGVTQSPTHLIKTRGQQVTLRCSSQSGHNTVSWYQQALGQGPQFIFQYYREEENGRGNFPPRFSGLQFPNYSSELNVNALELDDSALYLCATVEGLNTEAFFGQGTRLTVV.